The sequence of this TCR beta chain was determined in a study of T cell responses to AZD1222 COVID-19 vaccine. Points from the study as a whole: Of spike-specific TCRs, nearly half reportedly target regions left unmutated in variants. Vaccine-associated CD4 TCRs spanned spike, dominant at 160-218 and 743-854.

CDR1 and CDR2 from the germline V gene are MNHEY and SVGAGI. The CDR3 length is 15 residues. The V and J ends lost 5 bases and 0 bases respectively, with 10 bases between them. Data came from immunoSEQ multiplex PCR; TCRdb stores just in-frame clones and leaves some out. Found here are some 150,000 clones, around 87% of them singletons; the top ten hold around 4.5%. As concerns this clone: No antigen is known for it.

Second doses were pooled across both intervals (about 4 or about 12 weeks). Here the sequenced sample was peripheral blood, taken 28 days after the second AZD1222 dose. This receptor was obtained from an adult who received the AZD1222 COVID-19 vaccine. The gene calls are TRBV6-5 and TRBJ1-4, with D uncertain. The CDR3 coding sequence is TGTGCCAGCAGTCCCAGCCTATCAACTAATGAAAAACTGTTTTTT. Translation gives CASSPSLSTNEKLFF.